This TCR beta chain was identified during a study of blood T cell repertoires in COVID-19. About the study: From T cells, B-cell-depleted T cells, or PBMCs came the material, which was cDNA or gDNA.

Germline values: CDR1 DFQATT, CDR2 SNEGSKA (reference sequence). CDR3 length equals 14 residues. V shed 3 bases, J shed 6 bases, and the junction held 11 bases outside the gene matches. Study processing details: The assay estimated nucleated cells by amplifying reference gene primers. Clones were read by immunoSEQ multiplex PCR, and TCRdb kept only the in-frame ones, dropping some. V, J and clone size are taken as reported in that table, and D and trimming were inferred from the DNA itself. The table records under 500,000 clones, nearly 90% of them present only once. Enrolled through a virtual design, the participants were between roughly 18 and 95 years of age and came from approximately 25 US areas. Cohort allocation depended upon clinical history that participants reported.

Sample: PBMCs or T cells enriched from blood (not recorded which). The receptor comes from a woman under 30 with acute COVID-19. The V gene is TRBV20-1, the J gene TRBJ2-7; 7 bases align to TRBD2. The CDR3 DNA sequence: TGCAGTGCTAGTCTCTCAGCGGGGCCCGCCGAGCAGTACTTC. Translation: CSASLSAGPAEQYF.